The 28 T cell receptor beta chains in this list originate from one sample, sequenced in a study of identical twins. MiXCR, applied by TCRdb to the 5' RACE reads, yields one record per CDR3 protein. This sample carries roughly 190,000 distinct CDR3 sequences, about 16% of them seen once, and the ten largest clones take 40% to 45%. These data were likewise used in another study, on T cells expressing NK-cell markers.

What was sequenced was CD8+ T cells sorted from blood. The origin of the receptors is a woman under 30 in good health.

This clonotype has only a few counts. V gene TRBV30 combines with J gene TRBJ1-1, with D uncertain. The CDR3 has 12 amino acids. Trimming removed 2 bases at V and 0 bases at J, with 4 bases between. Germline V gene sequence: CDR1 GTSNPN, CDR2 SVGIG (reference sequence). The CDR3: CAWSPMNTEAFF. The DNA of the CDR3 is TGTGCCTGGAGTCCCATGAACACTGAAGCTTTCTTT.

The chain is built from TRBV2 and TRBJ1-1; D gene ambiguous. CDR1 is SNHLY, CDR2 FYNNEI, per germline. V was shortened by 1 base and J by 1 base, with 7 bases between the two germline ends. The CDR3 covers 14 residues. CDR3 DNA sequence: TGTGCCAGCAGTGAAGTTGGGCAGAACACTGAAGCTTTCTTT. This codes for CASSEVGQNTEAFF.

V and J are TRBV2 and TRBJ2-5; D uncertain. Deletions cut 6 bases from V and 4 bases from J, with 6 bases between. The CDR3 consists of 11 residues. From germline, CDR1 is SNHLY and CDR2 FYNNEI. In DNA form, the CDR3 reads TGTGCCAGCAGACCTGCAGAGACCCAGTACTTC. Translated: CASRPAETQYF.

This clonotype turned up a few times. The rearrangement links TRBV2 to TRBJ1-2; no clear D. Germline CDR1 is SNHLY and CDR2 is FYNNEI. The CDR3 loop spans 13 amino acids. V shed 3 bases and J shed 7 bases, with 12 bases lying between them. The CDR3 spells CASSDRRRGGYTF. In DNA form, the CDR3 reads TGTGCCAGCAGTGACAGGAGGAGAGGTGGCTACACCTTC.

This chain links TRBV20-1 with TRBJ2-7, with a tentative D call TRBD2 (6 bases). Germline loops: CDR1 DFQATT, CDR2 SNEGSKA (reference sequence). V lost 1 base and J lost 1, with 11 bases in between. CDR3 length equals 14 residues. This CDR3 is CSARVAGISYEQYF. The CDR3 region has the DNA TGCAGTGCTAGAGTTGCGGGGATATCCTACGAGCAGTACTTC.

The chain couples TRBV7-2 to TRBJ1-5; 7 nucleotides align to TRBD1. The CDR3 spans 15 residues. The V gene's germline CDR1 is SGHTA and CDR2 FQGNSA. J was trimmed by 5 bases and V by 5 bases; bases with no gene match: 9. The CDR3 here is CASSARQGIDQPQHF. CDR3 DNA: TGTGCCAGCAGCGCACGACAGGGCATAGATCAGCCCCAGCATTTT.

The V and J genes are TRBV5-1 and TRBJ2-3, with 9 bases matching TRBD2. Germline V CDR1 and CDR2: SGHRS, YFSETQ. The trim removed 8 bases at V and 7 bases at J, leaving 11 bases unmatched. The CDR3 runs 14 residues. CDR3 region: CASARREGMNTQYF. The CDR3 DNA follows: TGCGCCAGTGCTAGGCGGGAGGGCATGAATACGCAGTATTTT.

The table lists this clonotype with a few counts. This chain uses TRBV20-1 with TRBJ2-7; 7 nucleotides align to TRBD1. V lost 7 bases, J lost 2 bases, and 11 bases stayed unmatched. Germline V gene data show CDR1 as DFQATT and CDR2 as SNEGSKA (reference sequence). The CDR3 loop spans 14 amino acids. The chain's CDR3 is CSGYDRDRPYEQYF. In DNA form, the CDR3 reads TGCAGTGGGTACGACCGGGACAGACCCTACGAGCAGTACTTC.

The rearrangement uses TRBV11-2 and TRBJ2-5, with 11 bases matching TRBD2. Germline V CDR1 and CDR2: SGHAT, FQNNGV. The CDR3 loop spans 15 amino acids. Trimming cost V 5 bases and J 5 bases; bases outside gene matches: 7. The CDR3 protein is CASSLGTSGAETQYF. The CDR3 nucleotides are TGTGCCAGCAGCCTCGGGACTAGCGGTGCGGAGACCCAGTACTTC.

Only a few counts were recorded for this clonotype. The chain has TRBV5-1 and TRBJ1-1; the match to TRBD1 covers 8 bases. Trimming at V came to 0 bases and at J to 6 bases, leaving 13 bases not matched to a gene. Germline assignment: CDR1 SGHRS and CDR2 YFSETQ. This CDR3 has 17 amino acids. CDR3 nucleotides: TGCGCCAGCAGCTTGGTGAACGCGGGACAGGCTGGCGCTGAAGCTTTCTTT. Amino acids: CASSLVNAGQAGAEAFF.

This clonotype appeared a few times. V usage is TRBV27 and J usage is TRBJ2-3; D ambiguous. The CDR3 sequence is 14 residues long. In germline, CDR1 is MNHEY, CDR2 SMNVEV (reference sequence). Between the trimmed V and J ends, which lost 5 bases and 14 bases, there was a span of 23 bases. CDR3 protein: CASSASLLGGPPYF. CDR3 sequence (DNA): TGTGCCAGCAGTGCGTCTCTCTTGGGCGGCCCGCCGTATTTT.

The chain recombines TRBV19 with TRBJ2-3; TRBD1 matches at 7 bases. The CDR3 runs to 15 residues. The V and J ends lost 5 bases and 2 bases, in that order; junction bases with no gene match: 7. Germline CDR1 LNHDA, CDR2 SQIVND (reference sequence). The CDR3 region has the DNA TGTGCCAGTAGTTTGATGACAGGGAACACAGATACGCAGTATTTT. Translation gives CASSLMTGNTDTQYF.

This clonotype was counted a few times. The rearrangement links TRBV4-1 to TRBJ2-2; the match to TRBD2 covers 9 bases. Germline values: CDR1 MGHRA, CDR2 YSYEKL. After removal of 0 bases from V and 4 bases from J, the junction contained 3 bases not matched to a gene. The CDR3 has 16 residues. CDR3 sequence: CASSQELAGITGELFF. The CDR3 nucleotides are TGCGCCAGCAGCCAAGAACTAGCGGGCATCACCGGGGAGCTGTTTTTT.

In this sample, this clonotype turned up a few times. The chain uses TRBV11-2 and TRBJ2-4, with a tentative D call TRBD1 (5 bases). Germline lookup yields CDR1 SGHAT and CDR2 FQNNGV. V lost 3 bases and J lost 0, with 21 bases in between. This CDR3 comprises 19 residues. The CDR3 region has the DNA TGTGCCAGCAGCTTTGACAGCCTCAATTTCAAGCTAGCCAAAAACATTCAGTACTTC. Protein: CASSFDSLNFKLAKNIQYF.

This rearrangement joins TRBV12-3 or TRBV12-4 to TRBJ2-1, with D perhaps TRBD2 (5 bases). Between the trimmed V and J ends, which lost 6 bases and 9 bases, there was a span of 12 bases. The CDR3 extends over 12 amino acids. CDR3 residues: CASSFTRFEQFF. The CDR3 DNA follows: TGTGCCAGCAGCTTTACTAGATTTGAGCAGTTCTTC.

The gene calls are TRBV3-1 and TRBJ2-2; TRBD2 matches 8 bases. There are 16 residues in the CDR3. Germline trimming cut 0 bases from V and 7 bases from J; bases unmatched to any gene: 7. CDR1 LGHDT and CDR2 YNNKEL come from the germline V gene (reference sequence). The CDR3 bases are TGTGCCAGCAGCCAAGACACGGCGGGGGGCCTCGGGGAGCTGTTTTTT. It encodes CASSQDTAGGLGELFF.

The J gene is TRBJ1-1, the V gene TRBV6-5, with D possibly TRBD1 on 5 matching bases. This CDR3 comprises 15 residues. The V end lost 2 bases, the J end lost 1 base, and 11 bases lay between the germline ends. Germline CDR1 and CDR2: MNHEY and SVGAGI. CDR3 sequence (DNA): TGTGCCAGCAGTTACAAAGGGAGGGGGAACACTGAAGCTTTCTTT. It yields the protein CASSYKGRGNTEAFF.

The table lists this clonotype with many counts. The chain combines TRBV4-2 with TRBJ2-3, with 7 bases fitting TRBD2. The CDR3 extends over 13 amino acids. The V gene end was trimmed by 4 bases and the J gene end by 5 bases; junction bases not matched to a gene: 3. The V gene's germline CDR1 is LGHNA and CDR2 YNFKEQ. DNA for the CDR3: TGTGCCAGCAGCCGGGGGGAGGGAGATACGCAGTATTTT. Residues: CASSRGEGDTQYF.

J is TRBJ2-1 and V is TRBV27, with 9 bases lining up with TRBD2. The germline gives CDR1 MNHEY, CDR2 SMNVEV (reference sequence). V trimming: 4 bases; J trimming: 3 bases; junction bases outside the gene matches: 4. This CDR3 spans 15 amino acids. The CDR3 reads CASSSRLADYNEQFF. CDR3 sequence (DNA): TGTGCCAGCAGTTCAAGACTAGCGGACTACAATGAGCAGTTCTTC.

V gene TRBV9 combines with J gene TRBJ1-1; D possibly corresponds to TRBD1 (5 bases). The CDR3 sequence is 13 residues long. CDR1 and CDR2 from the germline V gene are SGDLS and YYNGEE. V lost 4 bases to trimming and J lost 3 bases, with 10 bases between them. The CDR3: CASSLAGYTEAFF. Written as DNA, the CDR3 is TGTGCCAGCAGCCTTGCAGGGTACACTGAAGCTTTCTTT. Filled out from reference TRBV9 and TRBJ1-1, the complete variable domain reads DSGVTQTPKHLITATGQRVTLRCSPRSGDLSVYWYQQSLDQGLQFLIQYYNGEERAKGNILERFSAQQFPDLHSELNLSSLELGDSALYFCASSLAGYTEAFFGQGTRLTVV.

The chain has TRBV11-2 and TRBJ1-1; no firm D call. The CDR3 loop spans 16 amino acids. Germline lookup yields CDR1 SGHAT and CDR2 FQNNGV. Trimming pared 5 bases from V and 4 bases from J, leaving 20 bases between. CDR3 DNA sequence: TGTGCCAGCAGCCCTAGTCCCGACCCCGGCACCACTGAAGCTTTCTTT. This gives the protein CASSPSPDPGTTEAFF.

The rearrangement links TRBV7-3 to TRBJ2-2; D might be TRBD1 or TRBD2, each matching 5 bases. The germline V gene has CDR1 SGHTA and CDR2 FQGTGA. V lost 5 bases, J lost 7 bases, and 11 bases lay in between. This CDR3 region has 13 residues. This CDR3 reads CASSPGGGGELFF. The CDR3 DNA follows: TGTGCCAGCAGCCCCGGTGGGGGCGGGGAGCTGTTTTTT.

This clonotype has only a few counts. V usage is TRBV9 and J usage is TRBJ1-1, with D tentatively TRBD1 (5 bases). Germline assignment: CDR1 SGDLS and CDR2 YYNGEE. This CDR3 is built from 13 residues. V lost 5 bases to trimming and J lost 6 bases, with 14 bases between them. CDR3 loop: CASRPDSFSEAFF. In DNA, the CDR3 is TGTGCCAGCAGACCTGACAGTTTTTCTGAAGCTTTCTTT.

The chain combines TRBV5-8 with TRBJ2-7; D is unresolved. CDR1 is SGHTS and CDR2 is YDEGEE in the germline V gene. The CDR3 totals 13 residues. Deletions cut 1 base from V and 5 bases from J, with 10 bases between. DNA of the CDR3: TGTGCCAGCAGCTTGATACCTCGGGACGAGCAGTACTTC. Protein sequence: CASSLIPRDEQYF. Looking up the rest from reference TRBV5-8 and TRBJ2-7 gives the full variable domain: EAGVTQSPTHLIKTRGQQATLRCSPISGHTSVYWYQQALGLGLQFLLWYDEGEERNRGNFPPRFSGRQFPNYSSELNVNALELEDSALYLCASSLIPRDEQYFGPGTRLTVT.

This chain connects TRBV29-1 to TRBJ2-5, with 7 positions matching TRBD1. V dropped 4 bases and J dropped 5; count of bases not matched to a gene: 13. Germline assignment: CDR1 SQVTM and CDR2 ANQGSEA. The CDR3 totals 15 residues. The CDR3 loop reads CSVGRQGRPEETQYF. CDR3 DNA sequence: TGCAGCGTTGGGCGACAGGGTCGACCTGAGGAGACCCAGTACTTC.

This clonotype was seen a handful of times. The gene calls are TRBV29-1 and TRBJ2-2, with D possibly matching TRBD2 (5 bases). The CDR3 is 15 amino acids. V lost 7 bases and J 5 bases, leaving 20 bases between the germline ends. CDR1 is SQVTM, CDR2 ANQGSEA, per germline. CDR3 sequence (DNA): TGCAGCGCTCGCCGGACTGCCCCTTCTACCGGGGAGCTGTTTTTT. It translates to CSARRTAPSTGELFF.

This clonotype was recorded at least ten times. J is TRBJ2-3 and V is TRBV7-9; no firm D call. Germline V CDR1 and CDR2: SEHNR, FQNEAQ (reference sequence). V lost 5 bases and J lost 4, with 7 bases in between. The length of the CDR3 is 12 residues. CDR3 region: CASSRLADTQYF. CDR3 nucleotides: TGTGCCAGCAGCCGTCTAGCAGATACGCAGTATTTT.

This clonotype has just a few counts. The chain combines TRBV29-1 with TRBJ2-5, with 7 bases lining up with TRBD1. V trimming: 1 base; J trimming: 5 bases; junction bases outside the gene matches: 10. This CDR3 is built from 15 residues. The germline CDR1 and CDR2 sequences are SQVTM and ANQGSEA. CDR3 region: CSVEVVQGNPETQYF. CDR3 sequence (DNA): TGCAGCGTTGAAGTCGTACAGGGGAATCCTGAGACCCAGTACTTC.